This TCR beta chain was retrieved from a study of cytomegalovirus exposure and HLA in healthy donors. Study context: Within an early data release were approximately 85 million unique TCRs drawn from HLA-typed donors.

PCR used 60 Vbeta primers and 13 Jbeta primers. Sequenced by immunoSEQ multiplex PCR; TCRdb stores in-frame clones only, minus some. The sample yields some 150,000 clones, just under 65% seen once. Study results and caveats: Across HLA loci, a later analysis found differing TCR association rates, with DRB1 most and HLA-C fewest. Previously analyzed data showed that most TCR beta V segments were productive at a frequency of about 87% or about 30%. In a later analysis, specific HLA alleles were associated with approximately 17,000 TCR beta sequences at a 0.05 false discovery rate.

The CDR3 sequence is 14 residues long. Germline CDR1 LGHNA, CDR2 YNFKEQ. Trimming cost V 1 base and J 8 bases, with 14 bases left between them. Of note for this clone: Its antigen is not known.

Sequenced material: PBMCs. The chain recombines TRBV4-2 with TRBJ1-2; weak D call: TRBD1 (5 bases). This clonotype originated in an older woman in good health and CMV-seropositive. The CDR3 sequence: CASSQGEGAEGYTF. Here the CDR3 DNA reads TGTGCCAGCAGCCAAGGAGAAGGGGCTGAAGGCTACACCTTC.